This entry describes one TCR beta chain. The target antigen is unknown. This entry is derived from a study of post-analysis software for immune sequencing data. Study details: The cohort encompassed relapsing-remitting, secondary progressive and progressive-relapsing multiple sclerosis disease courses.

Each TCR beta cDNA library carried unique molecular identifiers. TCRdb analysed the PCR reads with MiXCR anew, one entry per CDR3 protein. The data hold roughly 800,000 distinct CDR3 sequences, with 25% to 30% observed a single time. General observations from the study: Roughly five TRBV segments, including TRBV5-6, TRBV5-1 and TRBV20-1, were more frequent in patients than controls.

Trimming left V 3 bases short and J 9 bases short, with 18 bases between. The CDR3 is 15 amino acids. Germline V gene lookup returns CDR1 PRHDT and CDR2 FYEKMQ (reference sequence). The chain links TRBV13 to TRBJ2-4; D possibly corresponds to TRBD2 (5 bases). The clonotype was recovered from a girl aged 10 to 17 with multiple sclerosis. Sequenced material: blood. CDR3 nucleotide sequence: TGTGCCAGCAGCTTCAGAGGACGGGGTTTGACCATTCAGTACTTC. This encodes CASSFRGRGLTIQYF.